This T cell receptor (beta chain) was obtained from a study of T cells after yellow fever vaccination (dated 2019 in TCRdb). Notes on the research overall: The SMART-Seq v4 Ultra Low Input RNA kit was used to prepare libraries from fractions with low cell numbers. To follow T-cell clones before and after primary and booster YFV17D yellow fever vaccination, bulk TCR alpha and beta repertoires were sequenced over time. Two healthy male donors made up the cohort, one aged 18 to 29 years and the other aged 30 to 40 years. Blood was drawn at multiple timepoints before and after primary and secondary immunization, with bulk PBMC replicates and cell subsets isolated.

The sample's treatment or condition label, in plain terms: live attenuated yellow fever vaccine strain. At each blood-draw timepoint, two biological replicates of bulk PBMCs were collected. A standard Ficoll-Paque protocol was used to isolate PBMCs from peripheral blood. TriZol was used to extract RNA from bulk PBMCs, from CD4 and CD8 fractions, and from dextramer-positive and dextramer-negative fractions. Based on its abundance in the sample, this clonotype is medium-sized (0.01 to 0.1%). The specificity of this receptor is unknown. No qualities accompany the bases; no much larger clone lies one base away. The listed sequencing device is Illumina NovaSeq 6000. TCR cDNA was synthesized by 5'RACE template switching, which introduced a universal primer site and unique molecular identifiers. Priming for cDNA synthesis came from both the TCR alpha and TCR beta constant segments. Libraries were amplified in two PCR steps, with sample barcodes and sequencing adapters added in the second step. Libraries were sequenced on Illumina HiSeq 2500 (2x100 bp) or NovaSeq (2x150 bp). As for the original processing: Demultiplexing of reads and collapsing into UMI consensus sequences were performed with MIGEC, and V(D)J alignment was carried out with MiXCR. Using edgeR on replicate PBMC samples, clonotypes were called vaccine-responding if FDR was below 0.01 and the log2 fold change was above 5 up to day 15. Each bulk clonotype received a CD4 or CD8 identity based on whether the sequenced CD4 or CD8 repertoire contained that clonotype at higher abundance. TCRdb reprocessed the public reads (quality trimming at Q25 with fastp, clone calling with MiXCR) and kept in-frame beta chains. Duplicate CDR3 protein sequences are folded into a single record with the most common DNA and genes. The V and J calls here are based on TCRdb, not the publication. The sample profile shows 300,000 to 400,000 distinct CDR3 sequences; approximately 3.9% of them were found once. The ten largest clones capture approximately 24% of the sample.

General findings and caveats noted by the study authors: The secondary T-cell response was found to be weaker but faster than the primary response, with a peak reached on day 5 rather than on day 15. A small share of clonotypes was detected in both CD4 and CD8 compartments, with the overlap likely arising from convergent recombination. Because the study included only a couple of donors, the extent to which the findings can be generalized is limited. Computational filtering was required because FACS-sorted repertoires could contain abundant contaminating clonotypes from the bulk population. After the booster, most clones that had expanded after primary vaccination were detected again (nearly 98% of CD4 and more than 80% of CD8), suggesting broad maintenance of memory.

The CDR3 runs 14 amino acids, cysteine and phenylalanine included. Of all the DNA, just the CDR3 is kept, 42 bases in frame from base 1. Trimming takes 5 bases off V and 2 bases off J; junction bases not matched to a gene: 6. Looking up the germline V gene (reference sequence) yields CDR1 SEHNR and CDR2 FQNEAQ. This sequence uses TRBV7-9 and TRBJ2-7; TRBD1 agrees with 7 junctional bases. This specimen consisted of PBMCs, obtained 5 days after the yellow fever booster vaccination. The clonotype originates from a man aged 18-30 years who received the YFV17D yellow fever vaccine. The CDR3 in this case is CASSPRDSTYEQYF. The nucleotide sequence reads as follows: TGTGCCAGCAGCCCCCGGGACAGTACCTACGAGCAGTACTTC.